What follows are 22 T cell receptor beta chains derived from one specimen sequenced in a study of blood T cell repertoires in COVID-19. Data came from immunoSEQ multiplex PCR; TCRdb stores just in-frame clones and leaves some out. The sample has 100,000 or so clones, about four fifths seen once. Material for sequencing was peripheral blood. The receptors come from a woman aged 70-85 years with acute or convalescent COVID-19.

V and J are TRBV2 and TRBJ2-7, with TRBD2 as a possible D gene (5 bases). The V gene's germline CDR1 is SNHLY and CDR2 FYNNEI. V lost 4 bases to trimming and J lost 4 bases, with 17 bases between them. The CDR3 runs to 15 residues. CDR3 nucleotide sequence: TGTGCCAGCAGTGGTCCCGGGCCCCGAGGGTACGAGCAGTACTTC. Translation: CASSGPGPRGYEQYF.

This chain connects TRBV5-4 to TRBJ2-1; 8 bases map to TRBD2. Trimming removed 4 bases from V and 7 bases from J; junction bases left unmatched: 7. The germline CDR1 and CDR2 sequences are SGHNT and YYREEE (reference sequence). This CDR3 region has 14 residues. The CDR3 spells CASSPSAGANEQFF. In DNA, the CDR3 is TGTGCCAGCAGCCCCTCAGCGGGAGCAAATGAGCAGTTCTTC.

The rearrangement joins TRBV6-1 to TRBJ2-7, with 7 bases aligning to TRBD1. J was trimmed by 2 bases and V by 2 bases; bases with no gene match: 6. The CDR3 consists of 15 residues. Looked up from germline, CDR1 is MNHNS and CDR2 is SASEGT. The CDR3 here is CASSERGRTPYEQYF. DNA of the CDR3: TGTGCCAGCAGTGAAAGGGGGCGTACTCCCTACGAGCAGTACTTC.

The rearrangement uses TRBV27 and TRBJ2-5; TRBD2 might be the D (6 bases). This CDR3 region has 16 residues. Germline V gives CDR1 MNHEY, CDR2 SMNVEV (reference sequence). Trimming stripped 0 bases from V and 1 base from J, with 12 bases between. The CDR3 DNA follows: TGTGCCAGCAGTTTATCGGGGAGGCAGACCCAAGAGACCCAGTACTTC. Its translation: CASSLSGRQTQETQYF.

The chain couples TRBV9 to TRBJ2-1; a weak D match, TRBD1 (6 bases). The V end was cut by 6 bases, the J end by 5 bases, with 12 bases between. The length of the CDR3 is 13 residues. The germline V gene has CDR1 SGDLS and CDR2 YYNGEE. The CDR3 is CASTPDSNNEQFF. In nucleotides, the CDR3 is TGTGCCAGCACCCCGGACAGCAACAATGAGCAGTTCTTC.

This clone was seen a few times. The chain combines TRBV7-9 with TRBJ1-2; no reliable D call. The germline gives CDR1 SEHNR, CDR2 FQNEAQ (reference sequence). The CDR3 contains 15 residues. V was pared by 3 bases and J by 4 bases, with 15 bases between. This CDR3 reads CASSLTEILFYGYTF. As DNA, the CDR3 is TGTGCCAGCAGCTTGACGGAGATTCTTTTCTATGGCTACACCTTC.

V is TRBV28 and J is TRBJ1-1; 8 nucleotides match TRBD1. The CDR3 has 15 residues. The germline V gene has CDR1 MDHEN and CDR2 SYDVKM. V was pared by 4 bases and J by 4 bases, with 8 bases of the junction left unmatched. DNA of the CDR3: TGTGCCAGCAGTTCGCAGGGGGCGCAGGGCACTGAAGCTTTCTTT. Protein product: CASSSQGAQGTEAFF.

The chain couples TRBV30 to TRBJ2-7, with D maybe TRBD1 (5 bases). Germline lookup yields CDR1 GTSNPN and CDR2 SVGIG (reference sequence). This CDR3 comprises 15 residues. Trimming cost V 4 bases and J 2 bases, with 18 bases left between them. As DNA, the CDR3 is TGTGCCTGGACCGAAGGGCCAGGGAACGCCTACGAGCAGTACTTC. Its translation: CAWTEGPGNAYEQYF.

This clone was seen a handful of times. This chain connects TRBV28 to TRBJ1-4, with 8 bases fitting TRBD1. The trim removed 4 bases at V and 6 bases at J, leaving 7 bases unmatched. The V gene's germline CDR1 is MDHEN and CDR2 SYDVKM. The CDR3 runs to 15 residues. The CDR3 coding sequence is TGTGCCAGCAGTTCACGCCGGACAGGGCATGAAAAACTGTTTTTT. Translated, it gives CASSSRRTGHEKLFF.

The chain employs TRBV30 and TRBJ1-1; D is undetermined. The germline V and J ends were trimmed by 2 bases and 3 bases, with 4 bases remaining between them. Looked up from germline, CDR1 is GTSNPN and CDR2 is SVGIG (reference sequence). CDR3 length: 11 residues. CDR3 nucleotide sequence: TGTGCCTGGAGTTCTTACACTGAAGCTTTCTTT. Protein product: CAWSSYTEAFF.

The chain employs TRBV5-4 and TRBJ1-1; tentatively, D is TRBD1 (6 bases). V lost 0 bases and J lost 11, with 20 bases in between. This CDR3 is built from 15 residues. Germline CDR1 SGHNT, CDR2 YYREEE (reference sequence). This CDR3 is CASSLGGRDKPEAFF. CDR3 bases: TGTGCCAGCAGCTTGGGGGGGAGGGACAAACCCGAGGCTTTCTTT.

This chain links TRBV9 with TRBJ1-3, with unresolved D. Trimming cost V 0 bases and J 0 bases, with 7 bases left between them. Germline V gives CDR1 SGDLS, CDR2 YYNGEE. The CDR3 sequence is 15 residues long. This CDR3 is CASSVAGRSGNTIYF. The CDR3 DNA sequence: TGTGCCAGCAGCGTAGCAGGTCGCTCTGGAAACACCATATATTTT.

The chain is built from TRBV2 and TRBJ1-1; D remains ambiguous. The CDR3 is made up of 12 amino acids. Germline CDR1 is SNHLY and CDR2 is FYNNEI. Trimming removed 6 bases at V and 10 bases at J, with 15 bases between. The CDR3: CASSPRGRRAFF. In DNA, the CDR3 is TGTGCCAGCAGCCCCCGCGGGCGAAGAGCTTTCTTT.

The CDR3: CASSTGSGANVLTF. The CDR3 nucleotides read TGTGCCAGCTCAACAGGTTCTGGGGCCAACGTCCTGACTTTC. The gene calls are TRBV18 and TRBJ2-6; TRBD1 might be the D (5 bases). Germline V CDR1 and CDR2: KGHSH, LQKENI. Trimming left V 5 bases short and J 1 base short, with 6 bases between. The CDR3 covers 14 residues.

The sample holds one count of this clone. V usage is TRBV28 and J usage is TRBJ2-5; 9 nucleotides line up with TRBD2. J was trimmed by 5 bases and V by 2 bases; bases with no gene match: 12. Germline V lookup: CDR1 MDHEN, CDR2 SYDVKM. The CDR3 has 17 residues. CDR3 sequence reads: CASSLPSGAGGQETQYF. CDR3 nucleotides: TGTGCCAGCAGTTTACCCTCAGGTGCGGGAGGGCAGGAGACCCAGTACTTC.

The chain combines TRBV9 with TRBJ1-6, with 10 bases matching TRBD1. Germline V gene sequence: CDR1 SGDLS, CDR2 YYNGEE. V dropped 3 bases and J dropped 7; count of bases not matched to a gene: 4. The CDR3 has 15 amino acids. The CDR3 DNA follows: TGTGCCAGCAGCGCGAGGGACAGGGGAAATTCACCCCTCCACTTT. Its protein product is CASSARDRGNSPLHF.

CDR3 nucleotide sequence: TGTGCCACCGCGCCAGACTACTCCTACAATGAGCAGTTCTTC. It is translated as CATAPDYSYNEQFF. This sequence joins TRBV11-2 and TRBJ2-1; perhaps TRBD2 as D (5 bases). The CDR3 has 14 residues. CDR1 SGHAT and CDR2 FQNNGV come from the germline V gene. The V and J ends lost 10 bases and 0 bases respectively, with 13 bases between them. The full variable domain, rest sourced from reference TRBV11-2 and TRBJ2-1, is EAGVAQSPRYKIIEKRQSVAFWCNPISGHATLYWYQQILGQGPKLLIQFQNNGVVDDSQLPKDRFSAERLKGVDSTLKIQPAKLEDSAVYLCATAPDYSYNEQFFGPGTRLTVL.

This clone was seen only once. This chain connects TRBV21-1 to TRBJ1-2; TRBD1 reflects the table's D call only, with no check against the DNA. TRBV21-1 is shown as a pseudogene. The CDR3 sequence is 17 residues long. CDR3 protein: CASSKAGGGQGYNGYTF. The CDR3, as DNA: TGTGCCAGCAGCAAAGCGGGGGGGGGACAGGGTTACAATGGCTACACCTTC.

The chain couples TRBV6-2 or TRBV6-3 to TRBJ2-3, with 8 positions matching TRBD2. The CDR3 is made up of 15 amino acids. The V gene end was trimmed by 5 bases and the J gene end by 4 bases; junction bases not matched to a gene: 8. The germline CDR1 and CDR2 sequences are MNHEY and SVGEGT. CDR3 region: CASSQAGVPPDTQYF. The CDR3 nucleotides are TGTGCCAGCAGTCAAGCGGGAGTCCCACCAGATACGCAGTATTTT.

The chain's CDR3 is CASSQDPPGSGTDTQYF. The CDR3 coding sequence is TGTGCCAGCAGCCAAGATCCACCGGGATCAGGCACAGATACGCAGTATTTT. The chain employs TRBV3-1 (or the pseudogene TRBV3-2) and TRBJ2-3; possible D gene TRBD2, 5 bases. The CDR3 consists of 17 residues. CDR1 is LGHDT, CDR2 YNNKEL, per germline (reference sequence). Trimming removed 0 bases from V and 1 base from J, with 14 bases in between.

The rearrangement uses TRBV30 and TRBJ1-2; 11 nucleotides align to TRBD1. The CDR3 has 14 amino acids. V lost 2 bases, J lost 8 bases, and 7 bases stayed unmatched. Looked up from germline, CDR1 is GTSNPN and CDR2 is SVGIG (reference sequence). This CDR3 is CAWSYPGQGVGYTF. The CDR3 DNA sequence: TGTGCCTGGAGTTACCCGGGACAGGGGGTCGGCTACACCTTC.

The chain combines TRBV28 with TRBJ2-2, with 16 bases identical to TRBD2. Germline-derived CDR1 and CDR2 are MDHEN and SYDVKM. This CDR3 region has 17 residues. The V segment lost 5 bases and the J segment 5 bases; nucleotides outside the gene matches: 5. The CDR3 nucleotides read TGTGCCAGCAGTGGGGGACTAGCGGGAGGGCCGACCGGGGAGCTGTTTTTT. Encoded protein: CASSGGLAGGPTGELFF.